The 27 T cell receptor beta chains below come from one sample, sequenced in a study of T cells after posttransplantation cyclophosphamide. The table came from immunoSEQ multiplex PCR; TCRdb's copy has only in-frame clones and leaves some out. The sample yields approximately 52,000 clones, more than 70% seen once. The specimen was PBMCs. The receptors derive from a man aged 25-45 years with a blood cancer, CMV-positive, and with a related stem cell donor.

Details on this clone: A junction boundary mismatches the germline segment, possibly from a read error. J is TRBJ2-5 and V is TRBV7-7; D possibly corresponds to TRBD2 (5 bases). The CDR3 contains 15 residues. CDR1 and CDR2 (germline): SSHAT, FNYEAQ (reference sequence). The CDR3 loop reads CASSLFAGLSETQYF. The CDR3 coding sequence is TGTGCTAGCAGCTTATTTGCGGGTTTGTCAGAGACCCAGTACTTC.

This clone is a singleton in its sample. The CDR3 loop reads CASSVFRVGGTEAFF. In nucleotides, the CDR3 is TGTGCCAGCAGTGTTTTCAGGGTTGGCGGCACTGAAGCTTTCTTT. The J gene is TRBJ1-1, the V gene TRBV6-1; D is perhaps TRBD1 (5 bases). V shed 4 bases and J shed 4 bases, with 16 bases lying between them. This CDR3 comprises 15 residues. From germline, CDR1 is MNHNS and CDR2 SASEGT.

This chain connects TRBV2 to TRBJ1-2; 8 bases line up with TRBD1. The V segment lost 1 base and the J segment 13 bases; nucleotides outside the gene matches: 8. From germline, CDR1 is SNHLY and CDR2 FYNNEI. The CDR3 covers 13 residues. The CDR3 loop reads CASSEEAGGGLTF. In nucleotides, the CDR3 is TGTGCCAGCAGTGAAGAGGCAGGGGGCGGTCTCACCTTC.

The rearrangement uses TRBV6-6 and TRBJ1-2; 8 bases map to TRBD1. This CDR3 contains 14 residues. The trim removed 7 bases at V and 4 bases at J, leaving 8 bases unmatched. Germline values: CDR1 MNHNY, CDR2 SVGAGI (reference sequence). The CDR3 sequence: CASTLGQEVYGYTF. The DNA of the CDR3 is TGTGCCAGCACCCTGGGACAGGAGGTCTATGGCTACACCTTC.

The chain employs TRBV28 and TRBJ1-4; 9 bases fit TRBD1. Trimming at V came to 10 bases and at J to 5 bases, leaving 8 bases not matched to a gene. Germline V gene lookup returns CDR1 MDHEN and CDR2 SYDVKM. The CDR3 sequence is 14 residues long. This chain's CDR3 is CAIPDGTGNEKLFF. As DNA, the CDR3 is TGTGCCATCCCAGACGGGACAGGGAATGAAAAACTGTTTTTT. Using reference TRBV28 and TRBJ1-4 for the parts outside the CDR3, the full variable domain is DVKVTQSSRYLVKRTGEKVFLECVQDMDHENMFWYRQDPGLGLRLIYFSYDVKMKEKGDIPEGYSVSREKKERFSLILESASTNQTSMYLCAIPDGTGNEKLFFGSGTQLSVL.

The rearrangement uses TRBV27 and TRBJ2-1; D unclear. The CDR3 loop spans 14 amino acids. CDR1 and CDR2 from the germline V gene are MNHEY and SMNVEV (reference sequence). V lost 5 bases and J lost 4, with 12 bases in between. In DNA, the CDR3 is TGTGCCAGCAGTGCTCAGGATTGGTACAATGAGCAGTTCTTC. It specifies CASSAQDWYNEQFF.

This chain uses TRBV9 with TRBJ2-5, with TRBD2 matching over 7 bases. After removal of 0 bases from V and 5 bases from J, the junction contained 4 bases not matched to a gene. Germline values: CDR1 SGDLS, CDR2 YYNGEE. CDR3 length equals 14 residues. In DNA, the CDR3 is TGTGCCAGCAGCGTAGGGGGAGGGAGGGAGACCCAGTACTTC. Translating gives CASSVGGGRETQYF.

The chain carries TRBV7-9 and TRBJ2-5, with D uncertain. Germline V gene data show CDR1 as SEHNR and CDR2 as FQNEAQ (reference sequence). The CDR3 contains 13 residues. The germline V and J ends were trimmed by 8 bases and 0 bases, with 10 bases remaining between them. CDR3 loop: CASLERNQETQYF. The CDR3 DNA reads as TGTGCCAGCTTAGAGCGCAACCAAGAGACCCAGTACTTC.

The gene calls are TRBV7-9 and TRBJ2-7; 8 positions agree with TRBD2. The CDR3 spans 14 residues. Losses at the gene ends were 4 bases for V and 0 bases for J; bases not matched to a gene: 2. Looked up from germline, CDR1 is SEHNR and CDR2 is FQNEAQ (reference sequence). The CDR3 DNA follows: TGTGCCAGCAGCTATGGGACTAGCTCCTACGAGCAGTACTTC. It is translated as CASSYGTSSYEQYF.

The V and J genes are TRBV30 and TRBJ1-1, with 7 positions matching TRBD1. The ends lost 5 bases at V and 7 bases at J; junction bases unmatched: 7. The CDR3 is 12 amino acids. Germline values: CDR1 GTSNPN, CDR2 SVGIG (reference sequence). The CDR3 sequence is CAWQGQYIEAFF. The DNA of the CDR3 is TGTGCCTGGCAGGGACAGTATATTGAAGCTTTCTTT.

CDR3 region: CASSQGTSSSDTQYF. CDR3 nucleotide sequence: TGCGCCAGCAGCCAAGGGACTAGTTCATCAGATACGCAGTATTTT. The chain is built from TRBV4-3 and TRBJ2-3, with 7 bases fitting TRBD2. V lost 1 base to trimming and J lost 4 bases; unmatched junction nucleotides: 5. Germline CDR1 and CDR2: LGHNA and YSLEER. The CDR3 has 15 residues.

This clone is a singleton in its sample. This chain joins TRBV7-9 and TRBJ2-5, with a weak D call TRBD1 (6 bases). Germline V CDR1 and CDR2: SEHNR, FQNEAQ (reference sequence). The ends were cut back, 1 base at V and 3 bases at J, with 12 bases in the middle. The CDR3 runs 15 residues. This CDR3 is CASSLGTVQKETQYF. DNA of the CDR3: TGTGCCAGCAGCTTAGGGACAGTCCAAAAAGAGACCCAGTACTTC.

The chain recombines TRBV30 with TRBJ2-1; 9 nucleotides line up with TRBD2. CDR3 length: 15 residues. J was trimmed by 8 bases and V by 0 bases; bases with no gene match: 8. Germline V gene lookup returns CDR1 GTSNPN and CDR2 SVGIG (reference sequence). CDR3: CAWSVEEIAGDEQFF. CDR3 sequence (DNA): TGTGCCTGGAGTGTAGAGGAAATAGCGGGAGATGAGCAGTTCTTC. Supplemented by reference TRBV30 and TRBJ2-1, the full variable domain reads SQTIHQWPATLVQPVGSPLSLECTVEGTSNPNLYWYRQAAGRGLQLLFYSVGIGQISSEVPQNLSASRPQDRQFILSSKKLLLSDSGFYLCAWSVEEIAGDEQFFGPGTRLTVL.

J is TRBJ2-7 and V is TRBV27; 10 bases map to TRBD1. Germline V gives CDR1 MNHEY, CDR2 SMNVEV (reference sequence). The J segment lost 2 bases and the V segment lost 2 bases, leaving 9 bases of the junction unmatched. This CDR3 spans 17 amino acids. The CDR3 is CASSLRSWDRGTYEQYF. For the CDR3, the DNA is TGTGCCAGCAGTTTACGGAGTTGGGACAGGGGAACCTACGAGCAGTACTTC.

In DNA form, the CDR3 reads TGTGCCAGCAGCTCGACACCCCCCTCTGGAAACACCATATATTTT. Translating it yields CASSSTPPSGNTIYF. The chain has TRBV28 and TRBJ1-3; no clear D gene. Trimming pared 6 bases from V and 0 bases from J, leaving 12 bases between. The CDR3 covers 15 residues. Germline V gene data show CDR1 as MDHEN and CDR2 as SYDVKM.

This chain links TRBV9 with TRBJ1-4; D ambiguous. The V and J ends lost 3 bases and 5 bases respectively, with 20 bases between them. Looked up from germline, CDR1 is SGDLS and CDR2 is YYNGEE. This CDR3 contains 17 residues. Here the CDR3 DNA reads TGTGCCAGCAGCGCCGGTATCCGGACGGGAAGGAATGAAAAACTGTTTTTT. Encoded protein: CASSAGIRTGRNEKLFF.

The chain links TRBV27 to TRBJ2-7; 9 bases line up with TRBD1. Germline trimming cut 7 bases from V and 3 bases from J; bases unmatched to any gene: 10. Per the germline V gene, CDR1 is MNHEY and CDR2 is SMNVEV (reference sequence). CDR3 length: 15 residues. The CDR3 DNA reads as TGTGCCAGCAACCTGGTTAGGGGACAGGGCTACGAGCAGTACTTC. This sequence encodes CASNLVRGQGYEQYF.

This clone was detected a few times. The rearrangement uses TRBV5-1 and TRBJ1-1; D is ambiguous. The germline gives CDR1 SGHRS, CDR2 YFSETQ. The CDR3 runs 14 residues. Trimming removed 0 bases from V and 2 bases from J, with 8 bases in between. The CDR3 DNA sequence: TGCGCCAGCAGCTTGGGTGCGGGAAACACTGAAGCTTTCTTT. Translation gives CASSLGAGNTEAFF. Based on the CDR3 plus reference TRBV5-1 and TRBJ1-1, the full variable domain is KAGVTQTPRYLIKTRGQQVTLSCSPISGHRSVSWYQQTPGQGLQFLFEYFSETQRNKGNFPGRFSGRQFSNSRSEMNVSTLELGDSALYLCASSLGAGNTEAFFGQGTRLTVV.

V and J are TRBV7-2 and TRBJ2-7; 8 bases map to TRBD2. The CDR3 has 15 residues. The V segment lost 5 bases and the J segment 3 bases; nucleotides outside the gene matches: 9. Germline V CDR1 and CDR2: SGHTA, FQGNSA. The CDR3 here is CASSLSTSVFYEQYF. Written as DNA, the CDR3 is TGTGCCAGCAGCCTTTCGACTAGCGTATTCTACGAGCAGTACTTC.

The count of this clone is one. J is TRBJ1-5 and V is TRBV5-6; D might be TRBD1 (6 bases). The CDR3 totals 18 residues. V lost 4 bases to trimming and J lost 0 bases, with 20 bases between them. CDR1 SGHDT and CDR2 YYEEEE come from the germline V gene. CDR3 in amino acids: CASSPRPRTGYSNQPQHF. The CDR3 region has the DNA TGTGCCAGCAGCCCACGGCCCAGAACAGGGTATAGCAATCAGCCCCAGCATTTT.

V gene TRBV5-4 combines with J gene TRBJ2-7; 10 bases match TRBD1. This CDR3 has 16 amino acids. Germline V gene sequence: CDR1 SGHNT, CDR2 YYREEE (reference sequence). V gave up 2 bases and J gave up 2 bases; unmatched junction bases: 7. The CDR3 loop reads CASSFGAGTGAYEQYF. The CDR3 DNA reads as TGTGCCAGCAGCTTTGGCGCCGGGACAGGGGCCTACGAGCAGTACTTC.

The chain combines TRBV7-8 with TRBJ2-7, with 7 bases identical to TRBD1. Germline loops: CDR1 SGHVS, CDR2 FQNEAQ. CDR3 length equals 14 residues. V lost 2 bases, J lost 3 bases, and 4 bases stayed unmatched. This CDR3 reads CASSLTTGNYEQYF. In nucleotides, the CDR3 is TGTGCCAGCAGCTTAACGACAGGGAACTACGAGCAGTACTTC.

The rearrangement joins TRBV2 to TRBJ1-4; 8 bases are a match to TRBD1. Germline-derived CDR1 and CDR2 are SNHLY and FYNNEI. V gave up 6 bases and J gave up 3 bases; unmatched junction bases: 6. The CDR3 has 15 residues. The CDR3 sequence: CASRTGQGANEKLFF. DNA for the CDR3: TGTGCCAGCAGGACCGGACAGGGCGCTAATGAAAAACTGTTTTTT.

The chain joins TRBV5-4 to TRBJ2-7; 7 bases match TRBD2. There are 19 residues in the CDR3. V lost 4 bases and J lost 5; bases outside the gene matches: 24. The V gene's germline CDR1 is SGHNT and CDR2 YYREEE (reference sequence). CDR3 nucleotide sequence: TGTGCCAGCAGCGCGGACCCCTGGACTAGTCTGGGCCCTCCCGACGAGCAGTACTTC. Amino acids: CASSADPWTSLGPPDEQYF.

V gene TRBV19 combines with J gene TRBJ2-7; no clear D. The V end lost 6 bases, the J end lost 2 bases, and 11 bases lay between the germline ends. The CDR3 runs 13 residues. Per germline, CDR1 LNHDA and CDR2 SQIVND (reference sequence). The CDR3 spells CASSFVFAYEQYF. Here the CDR3 DNA reads TGTGCCAGTAGCTTCGTTTTCGCCTACGAGCAGTACTTC.

In DNA form, the CDR3 reads TGTGCCAGTAGTATATATCACAGTTTGGTTCGGCCCCAGCATTTT. This gives the protein CASSIYHSLVRPQHF. The chain recombines TRBV19 with TRBJ1-5; no clear D. The CDR3 runs 15 residues. The germline V gene encodes CDR1 LNHDA and CDR2 SQIVND (reference sequence). V dropped 2 bases and J dropped 9 bases, with 17 bases sitting between them.

This rearrangement joins TRBV7-9 to TRBJ2-2; 16 bases are a match to TRBD2. Germline loops: CDR1 SEHNR, CDR2 FQNEAQ (reference sequence). This CDR3 is 16 amino acids long. The J segment lost 6 bases and the V segment lost 5 bases, leaving 3 bases of the junction unmatched. The CDR3 DNA sequence: TGTGCCAGCAGCCTCGGGACTAGCGGGAGGGCCGGGGAGCTGTTTTTT. Its translation: CASSLGTSGRAGELFF.